This TCR beta chain is drawn from a study of blood T cell repertoires in COVID-19. Study-level background: The origin of the acute and convalescent COVID-19 samples was the United States, Italy and Spain. The analysed material was cDNA or gDNA that came from T cells, B-cell-depleted T cells, or PBMCs.

Between the trimmed V and J ends, which lost 4 bases and 0 bases, there was a span of 20 bases. Germline V CDR1 and CDR2: SGHRS, YFSETQ. The CDR3 spans 18 residues. TCRdb's copy holds only in-frame clones and misses some; the assay was immunoSEQ multiplex PCR. The table shows roughly 56,000 clones, with 70% to 90% occurring only once. The count of this clone is one. The chain couples TRBV5-1 to TRBJ1-3; no clear D. This TCR was sampled from a human donor in a cohort sampled during active COVID-19. The sample was peripheral blood. For the CDR3, the DNA is TGCGCCAGCAGCCCCAATTATGTTGGTTCTAGCTCTGGAAACACCATATATTTT. Translation: CASSPNYVGSSSGNTIYF.